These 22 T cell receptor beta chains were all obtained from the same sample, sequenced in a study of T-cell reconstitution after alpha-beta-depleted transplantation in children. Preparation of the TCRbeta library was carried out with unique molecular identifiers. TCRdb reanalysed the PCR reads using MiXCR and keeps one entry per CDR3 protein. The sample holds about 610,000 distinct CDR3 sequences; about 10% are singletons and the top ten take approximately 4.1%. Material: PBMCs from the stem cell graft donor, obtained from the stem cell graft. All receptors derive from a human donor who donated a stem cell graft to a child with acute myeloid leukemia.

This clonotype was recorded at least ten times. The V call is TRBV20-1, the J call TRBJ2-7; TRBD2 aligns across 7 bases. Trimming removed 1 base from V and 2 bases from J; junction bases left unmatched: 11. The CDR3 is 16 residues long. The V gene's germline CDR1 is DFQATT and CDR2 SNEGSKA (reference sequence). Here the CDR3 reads CSARVGGSGRTYEQYF. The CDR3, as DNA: TGCAGTGCTAGAGTTGGCGGGAGTGGGAGGACCTACGAGCAGTACTTC.

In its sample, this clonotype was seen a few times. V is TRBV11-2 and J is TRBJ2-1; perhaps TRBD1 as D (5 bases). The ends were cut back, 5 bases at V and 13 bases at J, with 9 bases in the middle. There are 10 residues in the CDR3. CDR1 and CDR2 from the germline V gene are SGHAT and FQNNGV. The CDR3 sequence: CASSQDKQFF. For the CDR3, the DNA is TGTGCCAGCAGCCAGGACAAACAGTTCTTC.

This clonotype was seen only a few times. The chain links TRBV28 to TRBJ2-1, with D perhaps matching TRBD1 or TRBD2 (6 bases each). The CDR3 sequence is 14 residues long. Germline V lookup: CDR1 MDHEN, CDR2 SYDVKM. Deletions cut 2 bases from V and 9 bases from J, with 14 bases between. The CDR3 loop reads CASSLGGTDSEQFF. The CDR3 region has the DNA TGTGCCAGCAGTTTAGGCGGGACGGACAGTGAGCAGTTCTTC.

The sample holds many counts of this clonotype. CDR3 sequence (DNA): TGTGCCAGCAGCTACAGGGGCCCGGACTCTAACTATGGCTACACCTTC. Translation: CASSYRGPDSNYGYTF. The genes are TRBV7-9 and TRBJ1-2; TRBD1 matches 7 bases. CDR1 is SEHNR and CDR2 is FQNEAQ in the germline V gene (reference sequence). The CDR3 covers 16 residues. Germline trimming cut 4 bases from V and 0 bases from J; bases unmatched to any gene: 8.

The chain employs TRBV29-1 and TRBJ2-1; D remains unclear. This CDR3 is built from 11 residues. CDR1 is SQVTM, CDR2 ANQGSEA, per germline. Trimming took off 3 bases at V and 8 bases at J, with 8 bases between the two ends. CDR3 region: CSVDNSHEQFF. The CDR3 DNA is TGCAGCGTTGACAACTCCCATGAGCAGTTCTTC.

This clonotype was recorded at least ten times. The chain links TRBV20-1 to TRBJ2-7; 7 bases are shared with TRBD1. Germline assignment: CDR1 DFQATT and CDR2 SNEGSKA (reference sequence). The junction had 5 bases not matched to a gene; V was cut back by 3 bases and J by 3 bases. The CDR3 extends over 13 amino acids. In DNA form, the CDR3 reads TGCAGTGCTAGGGACAGGAGCCGCTACGAGCAGTACTTC. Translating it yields CSARDRSRYEQYF.

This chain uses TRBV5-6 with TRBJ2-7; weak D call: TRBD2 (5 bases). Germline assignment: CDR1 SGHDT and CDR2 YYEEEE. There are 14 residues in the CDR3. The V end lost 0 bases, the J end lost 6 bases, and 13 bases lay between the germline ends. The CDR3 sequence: CASSLGRHGSEQYF. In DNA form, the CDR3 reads TGTGCCAGCAGCTTGGGACGCCATGGGAGCGAGCAGTACTTC.

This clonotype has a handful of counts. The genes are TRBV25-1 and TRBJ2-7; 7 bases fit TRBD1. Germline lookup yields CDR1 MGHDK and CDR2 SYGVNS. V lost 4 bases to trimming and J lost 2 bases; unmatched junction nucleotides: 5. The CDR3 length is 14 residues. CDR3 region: CASSATGKTYEQYF. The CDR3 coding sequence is TGTGCCAGCAGTGCGACAGGGAAGACCTACGAGCAGTACTTC.

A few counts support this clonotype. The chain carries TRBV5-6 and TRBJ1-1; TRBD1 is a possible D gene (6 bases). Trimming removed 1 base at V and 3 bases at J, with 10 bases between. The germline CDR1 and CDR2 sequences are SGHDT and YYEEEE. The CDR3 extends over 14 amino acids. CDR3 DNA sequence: TGTGCCAGCAGCTTGTTGGCAGGGGACACTGAAGCTTTCTTT. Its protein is CASSLLAGDTEAFF.

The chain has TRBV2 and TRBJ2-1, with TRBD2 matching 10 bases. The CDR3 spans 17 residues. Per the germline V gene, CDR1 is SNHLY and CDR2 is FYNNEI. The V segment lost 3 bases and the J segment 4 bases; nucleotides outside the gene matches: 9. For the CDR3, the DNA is TGTGCCAGCAGTGAGAGTCTAGCGGGAGATTGGTACAATGAGCAGTTCTTC. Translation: CASSESLAGDWYNEQFF.

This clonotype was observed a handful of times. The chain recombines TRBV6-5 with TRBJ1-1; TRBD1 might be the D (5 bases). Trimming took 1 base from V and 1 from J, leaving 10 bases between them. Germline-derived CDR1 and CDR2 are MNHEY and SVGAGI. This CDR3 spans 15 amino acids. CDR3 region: CASSYFQGGNTEAFF. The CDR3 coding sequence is TGTGCCAGCAGTTACTTCCAGGGAGGGAACACTGAAGCTTTCTTT.

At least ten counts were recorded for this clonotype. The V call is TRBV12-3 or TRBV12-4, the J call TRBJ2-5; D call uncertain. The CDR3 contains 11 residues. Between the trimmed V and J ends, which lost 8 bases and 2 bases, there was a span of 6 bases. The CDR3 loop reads CASAFQETQYF. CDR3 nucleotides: TGTGCCAGCGCATTTCAAGAGACCCAGTACTTC.

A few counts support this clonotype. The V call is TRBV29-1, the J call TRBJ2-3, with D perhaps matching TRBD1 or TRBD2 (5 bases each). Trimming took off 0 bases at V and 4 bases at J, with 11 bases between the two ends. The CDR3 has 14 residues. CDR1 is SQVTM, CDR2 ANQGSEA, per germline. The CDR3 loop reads CSVEDRGLSDTQYF. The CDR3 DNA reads TGCAGCGTTGAAGATCGGGGCCTGTCAGATACGCAGTATTTT.

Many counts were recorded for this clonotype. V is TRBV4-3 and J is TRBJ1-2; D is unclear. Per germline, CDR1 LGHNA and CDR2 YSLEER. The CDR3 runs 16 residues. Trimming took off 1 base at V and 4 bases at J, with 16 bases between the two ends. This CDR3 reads CASSQGDQELAYGYTF. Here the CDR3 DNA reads TGCGCCAGCAGCCAAGGTGACCAGGAGCTAGCCTATGGCTACACCTTC.

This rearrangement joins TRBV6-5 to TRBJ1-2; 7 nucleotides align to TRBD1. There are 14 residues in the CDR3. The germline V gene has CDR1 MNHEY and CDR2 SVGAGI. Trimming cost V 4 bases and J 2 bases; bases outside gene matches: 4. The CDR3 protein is CASSSRTGNYGYTF. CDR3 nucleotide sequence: TGTGCCAGCAGTTCTCGGACAGGAAACTATGGCTACACCTTC.

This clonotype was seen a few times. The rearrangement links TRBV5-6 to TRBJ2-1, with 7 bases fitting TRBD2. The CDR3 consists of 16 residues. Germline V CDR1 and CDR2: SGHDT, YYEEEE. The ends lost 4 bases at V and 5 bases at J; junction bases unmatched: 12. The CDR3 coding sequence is TGTGCCAGCAGCCACCTACTAGCGTTAGCCCACAATGAGCAGTTCTTC. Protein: CASSHLLALAHNEQFF.

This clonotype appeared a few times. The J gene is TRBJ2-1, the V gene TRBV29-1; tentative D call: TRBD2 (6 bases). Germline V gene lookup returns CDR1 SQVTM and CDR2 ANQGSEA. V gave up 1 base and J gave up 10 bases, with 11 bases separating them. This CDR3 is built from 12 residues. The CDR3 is CSVEGLALEQFF. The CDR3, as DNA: TGCAGCGTTGAAGGGCTAGCGCTAGAGCAGTTCTTC.

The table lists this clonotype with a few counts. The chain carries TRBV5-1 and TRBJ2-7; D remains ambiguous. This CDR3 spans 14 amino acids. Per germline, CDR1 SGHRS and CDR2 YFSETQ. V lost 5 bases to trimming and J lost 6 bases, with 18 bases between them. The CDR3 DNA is TGCGCCAGCAGTGTCGTCTACGGGTCGGGCGAGCAGTACTTC. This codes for CASSVVYGSGEQYF.

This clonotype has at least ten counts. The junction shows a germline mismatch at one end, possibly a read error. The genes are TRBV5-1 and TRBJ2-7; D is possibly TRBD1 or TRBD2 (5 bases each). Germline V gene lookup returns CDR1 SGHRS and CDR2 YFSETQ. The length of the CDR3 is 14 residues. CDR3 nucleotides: TGTGCCAGCAGTCTCGAGGGGAGCTCCTACGAGCAGTACTTC. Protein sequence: CASSLEGSSYEQYF.

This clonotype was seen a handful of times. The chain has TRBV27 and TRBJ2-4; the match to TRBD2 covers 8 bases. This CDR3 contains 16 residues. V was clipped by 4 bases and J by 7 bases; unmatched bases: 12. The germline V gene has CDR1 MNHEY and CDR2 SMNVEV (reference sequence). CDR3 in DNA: TGTGCCAGCAGTTCCCTTACGGGAGGGCTGAGGAACATTCAGTACTTC. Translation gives CASSSLTGGLRNIQYF.

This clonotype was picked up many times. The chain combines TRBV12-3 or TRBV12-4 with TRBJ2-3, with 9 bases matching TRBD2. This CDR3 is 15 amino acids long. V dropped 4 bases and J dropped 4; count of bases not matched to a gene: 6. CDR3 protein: CASSSGTSFADTQYF. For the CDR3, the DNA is TGTGCCAGCAGTTCCGGGACTAGCTTCGCAGATACGCAGTATTTT.

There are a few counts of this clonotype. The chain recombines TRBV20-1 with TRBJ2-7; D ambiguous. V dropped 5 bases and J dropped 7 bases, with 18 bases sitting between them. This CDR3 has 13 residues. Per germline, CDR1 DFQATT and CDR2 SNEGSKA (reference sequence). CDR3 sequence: CSAPYFRLGEQYF. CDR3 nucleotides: TGCAGTGCTCCATACTTCAGGTTAGGAGAGCAGTACTTC.